The present T cell receptor beta chain was sequenced within a study of technical replicates of blood from several donors (dated by TCRdb to about 2017). Library creation used the immunoSEQ multiplex PCR assay. Sourced from immuneACCESS, this table was stored by TCRdb with only in-frame sequences that have V and J called. A share of the clones is absent; for the studies checked, an unresolved V gene accounts for under half, and the remainder has no known explanation. The sample table shows approximately 90,000 clones, and about 95% are seen once. The ten largest account for over 0.25% of the sample. A word on this clone: It has no known antigen specificity. No qualities accompany the bases; no much larger clone lies one base away.

The trim is 3 bases for V and 5 bases for J, with a gap of 10 bases between the germline ends. CDR1 MNHEY and CDR2 SMNVEV were looked up in the germline V gene (reference sequence). Including cysteine and phenylalanine, the CDR3 has 13 amino acids. Solely the CDR3 DNA is kept, with 39 bases framed from the first base. The sequence is built from TRBV27 and TRBJ1-2; a tentative D match to TRBD1 spans 6 bases. The specimen sequenced was T cells isolated from PBMCs. This receptor was identified in a human donor in good health. CDR3 reads: CASSFAQGYGYTF. The nucleotides are TGTGCCAGCAGTTTTGCACAGGGATATGGCTACACCTTC.